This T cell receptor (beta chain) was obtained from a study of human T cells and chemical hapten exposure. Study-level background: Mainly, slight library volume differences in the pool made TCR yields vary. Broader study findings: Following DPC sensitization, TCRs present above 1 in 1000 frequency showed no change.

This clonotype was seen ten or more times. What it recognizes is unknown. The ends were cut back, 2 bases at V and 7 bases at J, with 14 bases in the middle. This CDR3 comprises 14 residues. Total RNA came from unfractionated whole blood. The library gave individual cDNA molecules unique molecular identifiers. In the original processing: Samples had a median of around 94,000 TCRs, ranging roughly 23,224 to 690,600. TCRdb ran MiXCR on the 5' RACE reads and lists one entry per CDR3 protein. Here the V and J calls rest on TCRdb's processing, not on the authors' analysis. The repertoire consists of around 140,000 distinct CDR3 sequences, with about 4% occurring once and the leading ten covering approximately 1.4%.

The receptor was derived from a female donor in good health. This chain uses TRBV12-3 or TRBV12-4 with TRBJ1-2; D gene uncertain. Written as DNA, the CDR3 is TGTGCCAGCAGTTTATCATGGGGTGCAGGTGGCTACACCTTC. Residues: CASSLSWGAGGYTF.